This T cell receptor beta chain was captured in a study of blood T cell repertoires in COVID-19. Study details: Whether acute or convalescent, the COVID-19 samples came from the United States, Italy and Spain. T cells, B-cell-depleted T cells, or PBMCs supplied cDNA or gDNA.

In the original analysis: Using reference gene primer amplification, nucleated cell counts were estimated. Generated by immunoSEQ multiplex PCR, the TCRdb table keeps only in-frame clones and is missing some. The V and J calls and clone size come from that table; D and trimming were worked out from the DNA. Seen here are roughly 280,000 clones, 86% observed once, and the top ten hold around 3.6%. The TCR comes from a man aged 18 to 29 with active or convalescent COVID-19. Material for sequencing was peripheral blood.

CDR3 in amino acids: CASNGQRLGYTF. In DNA form, the CDR3 reads TGTGCCAGCAATGGACAGCGGCTCGGCTACACCTTC. The rearrangement links TRBV2 to TRBJ1-2; maybe TRBD1 (6 bases). CDR1 SNHLY and CDR2 FYNNEI come from the germline V gene. V was clipped by 7 bases and J by 8 bases, with 14 bases between them. This CDR3 spans 12 amino acids.